This T cell receptor beta chain originates from a study of metastatic and nonmetastatic thyroid tumors. Study overall: Repertoires from malignant and benign thyroid patients were compared across blood and tumor or nodule tissue.

V trimming: 4 bases; J trimming: 4 bases; junction bases outside the gene matches: 8. The CDR3 sequence is 15 residues long. Germline V lookup: CDR1 SGDLS, CDR2 YYNGEE. This clone was recorded many times. Other DNA sequences in the same sample also yield this CDR3. Ahead of thyroid surgery, no patient had received treatment of any kind. Using MiXCR, TCRdb re-called clones from the PCR reads. The sample yields more than 15,000 clones, 16% seen once. The sample was blood. The TCR sequence derives from a male donor with papillary thyroid cancer or a benign thyroid nodule (not recorded which). Some clones in this sample may be carry-over from other donors' samples. This sequence joins TRBV9 and TRBJ2-7; 10 bases align to TRBD2. CDR3 loop: CASSPGASGSYEQYF. DNA for the CDR3: TGTGCCAGCAGCCCTGGGGCTAGCGGGAGTTACGAGCAGTACTTC.